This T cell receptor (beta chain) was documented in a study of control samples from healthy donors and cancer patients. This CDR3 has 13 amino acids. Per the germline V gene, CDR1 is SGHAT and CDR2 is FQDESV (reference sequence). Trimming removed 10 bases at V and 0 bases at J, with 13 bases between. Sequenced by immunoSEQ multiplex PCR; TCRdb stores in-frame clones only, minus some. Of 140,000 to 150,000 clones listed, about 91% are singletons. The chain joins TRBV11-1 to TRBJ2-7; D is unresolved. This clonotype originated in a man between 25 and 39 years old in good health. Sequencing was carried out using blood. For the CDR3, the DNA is TGTGCCACACGTGGGTATAGCTCCTACGAGCAGTACTTC. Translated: CATRGYSSYEQYF.